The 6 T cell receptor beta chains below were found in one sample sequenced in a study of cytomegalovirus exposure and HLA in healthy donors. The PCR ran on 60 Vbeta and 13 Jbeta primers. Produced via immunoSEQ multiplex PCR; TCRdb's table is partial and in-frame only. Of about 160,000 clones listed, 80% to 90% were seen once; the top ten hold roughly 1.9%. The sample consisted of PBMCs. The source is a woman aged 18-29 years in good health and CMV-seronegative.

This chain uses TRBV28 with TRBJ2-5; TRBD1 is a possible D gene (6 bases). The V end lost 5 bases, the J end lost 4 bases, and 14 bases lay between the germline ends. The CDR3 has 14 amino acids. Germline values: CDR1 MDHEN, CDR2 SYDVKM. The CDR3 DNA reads TGTGCCAGCAGTGGAAGGACAGATATAGAGACCCAGTACTTC. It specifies CASSGRTDIETQYF.

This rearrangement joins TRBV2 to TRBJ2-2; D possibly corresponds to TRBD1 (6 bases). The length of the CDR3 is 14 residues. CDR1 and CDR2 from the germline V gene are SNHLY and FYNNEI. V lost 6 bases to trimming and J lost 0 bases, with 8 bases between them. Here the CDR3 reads CASRDSPNTGELFF. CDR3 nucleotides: TGTGCCAGCAGGGACAGCCCGAACACCGGGGAGCTGTTTTTT.

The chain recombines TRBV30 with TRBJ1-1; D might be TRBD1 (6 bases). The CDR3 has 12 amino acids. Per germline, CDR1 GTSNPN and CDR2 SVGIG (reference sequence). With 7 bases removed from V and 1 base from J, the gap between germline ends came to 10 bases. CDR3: CAYSTGNTEAFF. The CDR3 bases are TGTGCCTACTCGACAGGGAACACTGAAGCTTTCTTT.

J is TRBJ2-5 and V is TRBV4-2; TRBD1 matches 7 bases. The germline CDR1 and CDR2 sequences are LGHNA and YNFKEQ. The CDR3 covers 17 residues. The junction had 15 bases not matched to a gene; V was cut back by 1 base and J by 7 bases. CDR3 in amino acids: CASSQGIEGAAQGTQYF. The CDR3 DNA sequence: TGTGCCAGCAGCCAAGGTATAGAGGGGGCTGCCCAGGGGACCCAGTACTTC.

This CDR3 is CASSVASSYNSPLHF. In DNA form, the CDR3 reads TGTGCCAGCAGCGTGGCCAGCTCCTATAATTCACCCCTCCACTTT. V gene TRBV9 combines with J gene TRBJ1-6; no reliable D call. Trimming shortened V by 2 bases and J by 0 bases, and 6 bases separated the two germline ends. Germline V gives CDR1 SGDLS, CDR2 YYNGEE. The CDR3 extends over 15 amino acids.

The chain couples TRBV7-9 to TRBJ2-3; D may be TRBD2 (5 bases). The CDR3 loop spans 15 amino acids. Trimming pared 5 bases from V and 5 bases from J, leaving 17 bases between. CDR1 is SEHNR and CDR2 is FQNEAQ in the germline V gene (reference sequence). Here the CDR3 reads CASSPLGSDGDTQYF. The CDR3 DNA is TGTGCCAGCAGCCCCTTAGGGAGTGATGGAGATACGCAGTATTTT.